The present T cell receptor (beta chain) was sequenced within a study of technical replicates of blood from a few donors. The table came from immunoSEQ multiplex PCR; TCRdb's copy has only in-frame clones and leaves some out. There are roughly 71,000 clones in the sample; over 85% occur only once, and over 0.3% lies in the top ten. Germline-derived CDR1 and CDR2 are MNHEY and SVGAGI. The CDR3 is 15 amino acids. V dropped 5 bases and J dropped 4; count of bases not matched to a gene: 8. This clonotype was sampled from a human donor in good health. Sequencing was carried out using T cells isolated from PBMCs. The chain is built from TRBV6-5 and TRBJ1-2; 9 positions agree with TRBD1. The CDR3 DNA is TGTGCCAGCAGTCCAACAGGGGGCGGTGGCTATGGCTACACCTTC. Its translation is CASSPTGGGGYGYTF.